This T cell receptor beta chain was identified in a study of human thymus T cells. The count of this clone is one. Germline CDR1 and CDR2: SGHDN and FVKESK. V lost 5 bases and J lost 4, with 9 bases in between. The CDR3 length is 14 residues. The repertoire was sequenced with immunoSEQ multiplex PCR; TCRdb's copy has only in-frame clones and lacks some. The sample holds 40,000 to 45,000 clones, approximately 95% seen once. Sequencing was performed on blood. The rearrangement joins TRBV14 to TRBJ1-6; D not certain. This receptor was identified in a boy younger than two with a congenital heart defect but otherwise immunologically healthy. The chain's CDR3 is CASSSYGYNSPLHF. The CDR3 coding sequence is TGTGCCAGCAGCTCTTATGGGTATAATTCACCCCTCCACTTT.